These 21 T cell receptor beta chains came from one sample sequenced in a study of blood T cell repertoires in COVID-19. Sequenced by immunoSEQ multiplex PCR; TCRdb stores in-frame clones only, minus some. Of under 170,000 clones in the sample, roughly nine tenths were seen once. The sample taken for sequencing was peripheral blood. These receptors came from an older woman with active or convalescent COVID-19.

In DNA form, the CDR3 reads TGTGCCAGCTCACCACCGGTTTGGCAGGGTGCTGGAAACACCATATATTTT. Protein sequence: CASSPPVWQGAGNTIYF. The V and J genes are TRBV18 and TRBJ1-3; TRBD1 is a possible D gene (5 bases). Trimming took off 0 bases at V and 2 bases at J, with 14 bases between the two ends. CDR1 KGHSH and CDR2 LQKENI come from the germline V gene. This CDR3 spans 17 amino acids.

The V and J genes are TRBV11-3 and TRBJ2-7; the D gene is possibly TRBD1 (5 bases). The V gene lost 5 bases and the J gene lost 4 bases, with 12 bases spanning the gap. This CDR3 has 13 residues. Per germline, CDR1 SGHNT and CDR2 YENEEA. The CDR3 sequence: CASSIGQGYEQYF. For the CDR3, the DNA is TGTGCCAGCAGCATCGGACAAGGTTACGAGCAGTACTTC.

The table lists this clone with a count of one. This chain uses TRBV9 with TRBJ2-3; D perhaps matches TRBD1 (6 bases). CDR3 length: 14 amino acids. V was trimmed by 0 bases and J by 6 bases, leaving 11 bases between them. Germline CDR1 reads SGDLS; CDR2 reads YYNGEE. CDR3 nucleotides: TGTGCCAGCAGCGTAGCCCACAGGGACGATACGCAGTATTTT. This translates into CASSVAHRDDTQYF.

This clone was seen a few times. The chain employs TRBV2 and TRBJ2-3, with 7 bases that match TRBD2. The CDR3 runs to 14 residues. Germline loops: CDR1 SNHLY, CDR2 FYNNEI. The V segment lost 7 bases and the J segment 2 bases; nucleotides outside the gene matches: 6. In DNA, the CDR3 is TGTGCCAGCAAAAGCGGGATAATCACAGATACGCAGTATTTT. Translation: CASKSGIITDTQYF.

The V and J genes are TRBV5-1 and TRBJ2-7; 7 bases line up with TRBD1. The V gene's germline CDR1 is SGHRS and CDR2 YFSETQ. The CDR3 is 16 residues long. Germline trimming cut 1 base from V and 0 bases from J; bases unmatched to any gene: 7. The DNA of the CDR3 is TGCGCCAGCAGCTTGTTTTCGGGACAGAGCTCCTACGAGCAGTACTTC. The encoded protein is CASSLFSGQSSYEQYF.

The J gene is TRBJ2-7, the V gene TRBV10-2, with TRBD2 matching over 7 bases. Germline V CDR1 and CDR2: WSHSY, SAAADI. The J segment lost 0 bases and the V segment lost 7 bases, leaving 9 bases of the junction unmatched. The CDR3 loop spans 15 amino acids. The CDR3 loop is CASTVGRGSSYEQYF. The CDR3, as DNA: TGCGCCAGCACTGTGGGGCGGGGGAGCTCCTACGAGCAGTACTTC.

The V call is TRBV7-9, the J call TRBJ2-5, with D maybe TRBD2 (5 bases). Trimming took 1 base from V and 2 from J, leaving 8 bases between them. Germline V gene lookup returns CDR1 SEHNR and CDR2 FQNEAQ (reference sequence). The CDR3 length is 14 residues. The CDR3 loop is CASSLGGLQETQYF. CDR3 nucleotides: TGTGCCAGCAGCTTAGGAGGGTTGCAAGAGACCCAGTACTTC. The complete variable domain, with remaining parts taken from reference TRBV7-9 and TRBJ2-5, reads DTGVSQNPRHKITKRGQNVTFRCDPISEHNRLYWYRQTLGQGPEFLTYFQNEAQLEKSRLLSDRFSAERPKGSFSTLEIQRTEQGDSAMYLCASSLGGLQETQYFGPGTRLLVL.

The chain joins TRBV2 to TRBJ1-2, with 11 positions matching TRBD1. Per germline, CDR1 SNHLY and CDR2 FYNNEI. The junction had 4 bases not matched to a gene; V was cut back by 6 bases and J by 4 bases. The CDR3 spans 14 residues. CDR3 coding DNA: TGTGCCAGCAGGGGACAGGGGGTGATCTATGGCTACACCTTC. Translation: CASRGQGVIYGYTF.

The chain employs TRBV10-1 and TRBJ2-3; no firm D call. The CDR3 contains 14 residues. Trimming cost V 5 bases and J 4 bases, with 13 bases left between them. Germline CDR1 and CDR2: WNHNN and SYGVQD (reference sequence). In nucleotides, the CDR3 is TGCGCCAGCAGTCCTCTGTTGGGCGCAGATACGCAGTATTTT. Amino acids: CASSPLLGADTQYF.

The chain's CDR3 is CASSFPGTEAFF. The CDR3 bases are TGTGCCAGCAGTTTCCCGGGGACTGAAGCTTTCTTT. This rearrangement joins TRBV12-3 or TRBV12-4 to TRBJ1-1, with D hard to call. This CDR3 comprises 12 residues. V was clipped by 3 bases and J by 5 bases, with 7 bases between them.

The chain recombines TRBV3-1 (or the pseudogene TRBV3-2) with TRBJ1-1, with unresolved D. Germline V gene lookup returns CDR1 LGHDT and CDR2 YNNKEL (reference sequence). There are 14 residues in the CDR3. V dropped 4 bases and J dropped 1 base, with 10 bases sitting between them. The chain's CDR3 is CASSPGLTNTEAFF. The CDR3 DNA follows: TGTGCCAGCAGCCCCGGACTGACGAACACTGAAGCTTTCTTT.

The rearrangement joins TRBV27 to TRBJ1-5; D is possibly TRBD1 (5 bases). The CDR3 length is 16 residues. Trimming pared 1 base from V and 4 bases from J, leaving 14 bases between. Per the germline V gene, CDR1 is MNHEY and CDR2 is SMNVEV (reference sequence). DNA for the CDR3: TGTGCCAGCAGTTTATGGTCGGGGGTGAGGAATCAGCCCCAGCATTTT. Protein: CASSLWSGVRNQPQHF.

This clone came up once. The rearrangement links TRBV6-5 to TRBJ2-2, with 7 bases aligning to TRBD1. Germline assignment: CDR1 MNHEY and CDR2 SVGAGI. CDR3 length: 14 amino acids. Unmatched junction bases numbered 7, after V lost 7 bases and J lost 5 bases. For the CDR3, the DNA is TGTGCCAGCATCTCGGGACAGAGAACCGGGGAGCTGTTTTTT. It codes for CASISGQRTGELFF.

The rearrangement joins TRBV10-3 to TRBJ1-2, with a tentative D call TRBD1 (5 bases). V gave up 3 bases and J gave up 1 base, with 12 bases separating them. This CDR3 is built from 15 residues. Germline assignment: CDR1 ENHRY and CDR2 SYGVKD. CDR3 loop: CAISDPGRGNYGYTF. In nucleotides, the CDR3 is TGTGCCATCAGTGACCCGGGGAGGGGTAACTATGGCTACACCTTC.

V usage is TRBV12-3 or TRBV12-4 and J usage is TRBJ2-7, with 7 bases fitting TRBD2. The V segment lost 1 base and the J segment 6 bases; nucleotides outside the gene matches: 3. This CDR3 is built from 13 residues. In nucleotides, the CDR3 is TGTGCCAGCAGTTTAGTCGGCGGGGGCGAGCAGTACTTC. Its protein is CASSLVGGGEQYF.

This chain uses TRBV9 with TRBJ1-1, with D tentatively TRBD1 (5 bases). Germline-derived CDR1 and CDR2 are SGDLS and YYNGEE. The CDR3 totals 15 residues. V shed 2 bases and J shed 7 bases, with 18 bases lying between them. In DNA form, the CDR3 reads TGTGCCAGCAGCGTCAGGGTGGGCAGGGAAAGTGAAGCTTTCTTT. Protein: CASSVRVGRESEAFF.

The rearrangement joins TRBV15 to TRBJ2-2; D is undetermined. The CDR3 is 17 residues long. The V end lost 3 bases, the J end lost 5 bases, and 19 bases lay between the germline ends. Looked up from germline, CDR1 is LNHNV and CDR2 is YYDKDF (reference sequence). The CDR3 region is CATSSVTVAGKTGELFF. The CDR3 DNA follows: TGTGCCACCAGCAGCGTAACGGTGGCAGGAAAAACCGGGGAGCTGTTTTTT.

The chain carries TRBV29-1 and TRBJ2-5, with D possibly matching TRBD1 (5 bases). Germline CDR1 SQVTM, CDR2 ANQGSEA. This CDR3 has 15 residues. The germline V and J ends were trimmed by 1 base and 5 bases, with 17 bases remaining between them. The CDR3 protein is CSVEGQQGGAETQYF. The CDR3 DNA follows: TGCAGCGTTGAAGGACAGCAAGGTGGTGCGGAGACCCAGTACTTC.

This chain connects TRBV20-1 to TRBJ1-6; perhaps TRBD1 as D (5 bases). Germline assignment: CDR1 DFQATT and CDR2 SNEGSKA (reference sequence). V shed 3 bases and J shed 4 bases, with 13 bases lying between them. The CDR3 has 15 amino acids. The CDR3 is CSASVGGGYNSPLHF. CDR3 nucleotides: TGCAGTGCTAGTGTCGGGGGAGGGTATAATTCACCCCTCCACTTT.

The CDR3 loop is CASSEGDYSNQPQHF. The CDR3 nucleotides read TGTGCCAGCAGTGAAGGGGACTATAGCAATCAGCCCCAGCATTTT. J is TRBJ1-5 and V is TRBV2, with D possibly matching TRBD1 (5 bases). V lost 1 base, J lost 0 bases, and 7 bases lay in between. This CDR3 contains 15 residues. Per the germline V gene, CDR1 is SNHLY and CDR2 is FYNNEI.

The rearrangement joins TRBV18 to TRBJ2-5, with D tentatively TRBD2 (6 bases). This CDR3 spans 14 amino acids. Germline V gives CDR1 KGHSH, CDR2 LQKENI. V was clipped by 2 bases and J by 2 bases, with 9 bases between them. The CDR3 is CASSPVGLQETQYF. CDR3 coding DNA: TGTGCCAGCTCACCAGTGGGACTTCAAGAGACCCAGTACTTC.